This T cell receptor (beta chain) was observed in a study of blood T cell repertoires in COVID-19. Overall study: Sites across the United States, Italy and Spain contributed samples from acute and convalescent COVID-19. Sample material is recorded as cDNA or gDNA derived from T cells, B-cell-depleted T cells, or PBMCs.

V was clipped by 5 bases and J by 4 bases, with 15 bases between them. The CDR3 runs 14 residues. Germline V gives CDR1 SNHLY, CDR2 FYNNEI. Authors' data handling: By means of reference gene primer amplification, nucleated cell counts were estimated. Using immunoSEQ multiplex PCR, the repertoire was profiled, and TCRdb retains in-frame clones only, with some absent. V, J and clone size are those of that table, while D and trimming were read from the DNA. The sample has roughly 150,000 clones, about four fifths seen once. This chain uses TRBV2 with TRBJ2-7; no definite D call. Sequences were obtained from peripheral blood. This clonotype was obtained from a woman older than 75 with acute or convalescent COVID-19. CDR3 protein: CASSPRIPTYEQYF. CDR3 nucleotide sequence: TGTGCCAGCAGTCCCCGGATTCCGACTTACGAGCAGTACTTC. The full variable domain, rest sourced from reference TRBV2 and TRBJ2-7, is EPEVTQTPSHQVTQMGQEVILRCVPISNHLYFYWYRQILGQKVEFLVSFYNNEISEKSEIFDDQFSVERPDGSNFTLKIRSTKLEDSAMYFCASSPRIPTYEQYFGPGTRLTVT.